This entry describes one TCR beta chain. Its antigen remains unknown. These data come from a study of human T cells and chemical hapten exposure. Per the study methods: Sequenced samples showed a median of roughly 99,000 TCRs each, with counts running from about 20,000 to 690,000. TCRdb fed the RACE reads into MiXCR, producing one record per CDR3 protein. The V and J calls reflect TCRdb's pipeline rather than the authors' work. The table includes fewer than 500,000 distinct CDR3 sequences, about 4.8% detected once. The CDR3 spans 16 residues. Looked up from germline, CDR1 is KGHDR and CDR2 is SFDVKD. V was cut by 1 base and J by 0 bases, with 10 bases left in between. Study-wide results and limits: There was no change with DPC sensitization in TCRs above 1 in 1000 frequency. The study found expanded TCRs formed significantly more large CDR3 similarity clusters than controls.

The time point is: patch test 1, 2 weeks after DPC sensitization. As to treatment: therapeutic diphenylcyclopropenone sensitization with weekly scalp DPC. Sequenced here: whole blood, sampled in connection with sensitization to the hapten diphenylcyclopropenone (DPC). The genes are TRBV24-1 and TRBJ2-3; TRBD2 might be the D (6 bases). The sequence derives from a woman between 50 and 59 years old with alopecia areata. Some clones in this sample may be carry-over from other donors' samples. CDR3 sequence (DNA): TGTGCCACCAGTGATTTTGCGGGGCCTAGCACAGATACGCAGTATTTT. Its protein product is CATSDFAGPSTDTQYF.